Presented here are 17 T cell receptor beta chains from one specimen sequenced in a study of OX40 agonist ivuxolimab in advanced cancers. The method was immunoSEQ multiplex PCR; TCRdb's version includes in-frame clones alone and lacks a portion of them. Among 66,000 or so clones listed, about 77% were seen once. Sample: CD4+ or CD8+ T cells sorted from blood, taken in a trial of the OX40 agonist ivuxolimab. These receptors were taken from an adult with an advanced solid tumor such as melanoma, head and neck, liver or kidney cancer.

This clone was counted between two and nine times. This chain uses TRBV5-3 with TRBJ2-5; no reliable D call. Being an ORF, TRBV5-3 has a function that is uncertain. The V end was cut by 0 bases, the J end by 9 bases, with 6 bases between. The CDR3 contains 11 residues. The CDR3 here is CARSLEAAQYF. The DNA of the CDR3 is TGTGCCAGAAGCTTGGAGGCGGCCCAGTACTTC.

The V and J genes are TRBV6-1 and TRBJ1-5, with D possibly TRBD1 on 5 matching bases. Germline values: CDR1 MNHNS, CDR2 SASEGT. The CDR3 consists of 13 residues. Trimming took 8 bases from V and 1 from J, leaving 9 bases between them. In DNA form, the CDR3 reads TGTGCCAGCTGGGGGGACAGCAATCAGCCCCAGCATTTT. Translating it yields CASWGDSNQPQHF.

This chain joins TRBV9 and TRBJ2-7; TRBD2 matches at 10 bases. This CDR3 is built from 14 residues. From germline, CDR1 is SGDLS and CDR2 YYNGEE. Trimming took 4 bases from V and 2 from J; bases not matched to a gene: 3. The CDR3 DNA sequence: TGTGCCAGCAGCTTAGCGGGAGGCGCCTACGAGCAGTACTTC. This sequence encodes CASSLAGGAYEQYF.

The chain couples TRBV5-4 to TRBJ2-3, with TRBD1 identical over 9 bases. Germline trimming cut 4 bases from V and 7 bases from J; bases unmatched to any gene: 13. The CDR3 consists of 16 residues. Germline CDR1 SGHNT, CDR2 YYREEE (reference sequence). This CDR3 reads CASSPERDRVGNTQYF. DNA for the CDR3: TGTGCCAGCAGCCCAGAGCGGGACAGGGTGGGGAATACGCAGTATTTT. Complete variable domain (other parts from reference TRBV5-4 and TRBJ2-3): ETGVTQSPTHLIKTRGQQVTLRCSSQSGHNTVSWYQQALGQGPQFIFQYYREEENGRGNFPPRFSGLQFPNYSSELNVNALELDDSALYLCASSPERDRVGNTQYFGPGTRLTVL.

In its sample, this clone was seen a few times. This chain connects TRBV19 to TRBJ1-2; perhaps TRBD1 as D (5 bases). The ends were cut back, 6 bases at V and 3 bases at J, with 14 bases in the middle. Germline V gene data show CDR1 as LNHDA and CDR2 as SQIVND (reference sequence). CDR3 length equals 14 residues. The CDR3 loop reads CASRIQGIDYGYTF. The CDR3 region has the DNA TGTGCCAGTAGGATTCAGGGAATTGACTATGGCTACACCTTC.

This chain joins TRBV11-2 and TRBJ2-7; 7 bases map to TRBD2. The J segment lost 2 bases and the V segment lost 1 base, leaving 8 bases of the junction unmatched. The CDR3 is 16 amino acids. Germline V gives CDR1 SGHAT, CDR2 FQNNGV. The CDR3 spells CASSLGPGGGAYEQYF. The CDR3 nucleotides are TGTGCCAGCAGCTTAGGGCCCGGGGGAGGGGCCTACGAGCAGTACTTC. The full variable domain, its missing parts supplied by reference TRBV11-2 and TRBJ2-7, is EAGVAQSPRYKIIEKRQSVAFWCNPISGHATLYWYQQILGQGPKLLIQFQNNGVVDDSQLPKDRFSAERLKGVDSTLKIQPAKLEDSAVYLCASSLGPGGGAYEQYFGPGTRLTVT.

Ten or more counts support this clone. This chain joins TRBV2 and TRBJ1-5, with D perhaps TRBD1 (6 bases). This CDR3 is built from 14 residues. The germline V gene has CDR1 SNHLY and CDR2 FYNNEI. The ends were cut back, 7 bases at V and 6 bases at J, with 16 bases in the middle. CDR3 in DNA: TGTGCCAGCAAGGGGGGGGCCAGAGGTCAGCCCCAGCATTTT. Translated: CASKGGARGQPQHF. Full variable domain (missing parts from reference TRBV2 and TRBJ1-5): EPEVTQTPSHQVTQMGQEVILRCVPISNHLYFYWYRQILGQKVEFLVSFYNNEISEKSEIFDDQFSVERPDGSNFTLKIRSTKLEDSAMYFCASKGGARGQPQHFGDGTRLSIL.

There are a few counts of this clone. The V gene is TRBV6-1, the J gene TRBJ2-1; D may be TRBD1 (6 bases). With 6 bases removed from V and 5 bases from J, the gap between germline ends came to 14 bases. In germline, CDR1 is MNHNS, CDR2 SASEGT. This CDR3 comprises 14 residues. CDR3 loop: CASSSAGADNEQFF. The CDR3, as DNA: TGTGCCAGCAGCTCCGCAGGGGCGGACAATGAGCAGTTCTTC.

The chain couples TRBV5-6 to TRBJ2-5; no firm D call. The closer fit of TRBJ2-7 to the DNA end suggests the J call may be wrong. This CDR3 is built from 12 residues. Germline V gene sequence: CDR1 SGHDT, CDR2 YYEEEE. This CDR3 reads CASSLNLYEQYF. CDR3 coding DNA: TGTGCCAGCAGCTTGAACCTCTACGAGCAGTACTTC.

The chain couples TRBV11-2 to TRBJ1-4, with a tentative D call TRBD1 (5 bases). Germline lookup yields CDR1 SGHAT and CDR2 FQNNGV. Trimming took 2 bases from V and 3 from J, leaving 10 bases between them. The CDR3 spans 15 residues. The CDR3 DNA reads TGTGCCAGCAGCTTACGGGGGTACTCTAATGAAAAACTGTTTTTT. Translated: CASSLRGYSNEKLFF.

The gene calls are TRBV19 and TRBJ2-3; D gene uncertain. Germline assignment: CDR1 LNHDA and CDR2 SQIVND (reference sequence). V was shortened by 5 bases and J by 2 bases, with 11 bases between the two germline ends. CDR3 length: 14 residues. The CDR3 is CASSGEIFTDTQYF. The CDR3 DNA is TGTGCCAGTAGTGGAGAGATCTTCACAGATACGCAGTATTTT.

V usage is TRBV5-1 and J usage is TRBJ2-3; D may be TRBD1 (6 bases). The length of the CDR3 is 18 residues. V lost 1 base, J lost 1 base, and 19 bases lay in between. Germline V gives CDR1 SGHRS, CDR2 YFSETQ. This chain's CDR3 is CASSLFSTGTLGTDTQYF. Written as DNA, the CDR3 is TGCGCCAGCAGCTTGTTCTCTACCGGGACACTTGGCACAGATACGCAGTATTTT.

This clone was seen a single time. This chain joins TRBV11-1 and TRBJ1-2, with a possible D match to TRBD1 (5 bases). Trimming took 5 bases from V and 5 from J, leaving 18 bases between them. Per the germline V gene, CDR1 is SGHAT and CDR2 is FQDESV (reference sequence). The CDR3 runs 15 residues. CDR3 DNA sequence: TGTGCCAGCAGCCGGGACTCCGACTTTGGGTATGGCTACACCTTC. Translated: CASSRDSDFGYGYTF.

CDR3: CASIGLGGSSFF. The CDR3 DNA is TGTGCCAGTATTGGTCTCGGGGGATCGTCTTTCTTT. The rearrangement joins TRBV19 to TRBJ1-1, with D maybe TRBD1 (5 bases). The CDR3 extends over 12 amino acids. V lost 7 bases and J lost 12, with 18 bases in between. Germline CDR1 is LNHDA and CDR2 is SQIVND (reference sequence).

V gene TRBV27 combines with J gene TRBJ2-2; 9 nucleotides line up with TRBD1. Per germline, CDR1 MNHEY and CDR2 SMNVEV (reference sequence). V was clipped by 8 bases and J by 4 bases; unmatched bases: 11. CDR3 length: 16 residues. This chain's CDR3 is CASSDPGQGVTGELFF. The CDR3 coding sequence is TGTGCCAGCTCCGACCCGGGACAGGGAGTCACCGGGGAGCTGTTTTTT.

The chain employs TRBV7-2 and TRBJ2-1; 12 bases line up with TRBD2. With 4 bases clipped from V and 4 bases from J, the junction kept 5 bases outside the gene matches. This CDR3 has 16 amino acids. Per the germline V gene, CDR1 is SGHTA and CDR2 is FQGNSA. The CDR3 nucleotides are TGTGCCAGCAGCTCAGGACTAGCGGGAACTTACAATGAGCAGTTCTTC. Translated, it gives CASSSGLAGTYNEQFF.

The J gene is TRBJ2-7, the V gene TRBV5-4; 9 positions match TRBD1. CDR1 is SGHNT, CDR2 YYREEE, per germline (reference sequence). The CDR3 sequence is 13 residues long. Unmatched junction bases numbered 1, after V lost 3 bases and J lost 3 bases. CDR3: CASSSDRGYEQYF. The CDR3 nucleotides read TGTGCCAGCAGCTCGGACAGGGGCTACGAGCAGTACTTC. Full variable domain (outside the CDR3, taken from reference TRBV5-4 and TRBJ2-7): ETGVTQSPTHLIKTRGQQVTLRCSSQSGHNTVSWYQQALGQGPQFIFQYYREEENGRGNFPPRFSGLQFPNYSSELNVNALELDDSALYLCASSSDRGYEQYFGPGTRLTVT.